Below, one TCR beta chain is given with its context. Its target is unknown. The CDR3 spans 15 residues. Trimming pared 6 bases from V and 5 bases from J, leaving 16 bases between. The germline gives CDR1 SNHLY, CDR2 FYNNEI. Repertoires were generated with immunoSEQ multiplex PCR, while TCRdb's copy carries only in-frame clones and drops some. This sample carries about 410,000 clones, 80% to 95% of them seen once, and the ten largest clones take approximately 1.7%. The record originates from a study of Ad26.COV2.S vaccination and SARS-CoV-2 variants. Study context: Once, or twice with 56 days between doses, Ad26.COV2.S was given intramuscularly.

Points from the study as a whole: For non-spike TCRs, breadth in vaccine recipients resembled that in placebo recipients.

As to treatment: some 20 received Ad26.COV2.S at low or high dose, single or two shots; several received placebo; per-sample allocation not given. Sample collection was performed on day 63 after the first vaccine or placebo injection. Recruitment in Boston yielded a donor of adult age, 18-55 years. The sample was peripheral blood, taken in a trial of Ad26.COV2.S vaccine versus placebo. J is TRBJ2-2 and V is TRBV2, with D maybe TRBD1 (6 bases). This receptor was obtained from a person between 18 and 60 years old who received the Ad26.COV2.S COVID-19 vaccine or a placebo. CDR3 in amino acids: CASRLQGVRTGELFF. For the CDR3, the DNA is TGTGCCAGCAGGTTACAGGGAGTAAGGACCGGGGAGCTGTTTTTT.